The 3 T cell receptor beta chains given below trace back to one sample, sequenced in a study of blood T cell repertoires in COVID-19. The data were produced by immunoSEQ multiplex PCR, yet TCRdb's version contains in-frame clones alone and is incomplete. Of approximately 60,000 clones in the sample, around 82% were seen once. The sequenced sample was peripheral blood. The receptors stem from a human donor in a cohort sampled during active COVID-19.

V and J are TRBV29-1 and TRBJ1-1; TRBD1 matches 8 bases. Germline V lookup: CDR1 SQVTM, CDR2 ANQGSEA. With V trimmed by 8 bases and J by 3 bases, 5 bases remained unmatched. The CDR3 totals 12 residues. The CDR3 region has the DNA TGCAGCACCCGACAGGGGTACACTGAAGCTTTCTTT. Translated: CSTRQGYTEAFF.

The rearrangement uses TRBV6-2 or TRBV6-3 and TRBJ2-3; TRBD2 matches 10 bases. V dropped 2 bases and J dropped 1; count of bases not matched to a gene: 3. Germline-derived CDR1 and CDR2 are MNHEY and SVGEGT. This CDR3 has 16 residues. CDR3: CASSYPTSGGTDTQYF. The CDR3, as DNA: TGTGCCAGCAGTTACCCAACTAGCGGGGGCACAGATACGCAGTATTTT.

CDR3 bases: TGTGCCAGCTCACCTCGACAGGGCTCGGGAGCAACTAATGAAAAACTGTTTTTT. It yields the protein CASSPRQGSGATNEKLFF. The genes are TRBV18 and TRBJ1-4; TRBD1 agrees at 7 bases. The CDR3 totals 18 residues. CDR1 KGHSH and CDR2 LQKENI come from the germline V gene. J gave up 0 bases and V 3 bases, and 10 bases lay outside the gene matches.